This T cell receptor beta chain was documented in a study of blood T cell repertoires in COVID-19. Germline V lookup: CDR1 MNHEY, CDR2 SVGAGI. This CDR3 region has 13 residues. The ends were cut back, 5 bases at V and 5 bases at J, with 12 bases in the middle. This clone has only one observation. Assay: immunoSEQ multiplex PCR; the TCRdb copy retains only in-frame clones and omits some. Of some 300,000 clones in the sample, approximately 86% were seen once. This TCR derives from a man between 18 and 35 years old with active or convalescent COVID-19. Sequencing used peripheral blood. The chain combines TRBV6-5 with TRBJ1-1; D is undetermined. The chain's CDR3 is CASSPGTGTEAFF. Here the CDR3 DNA reads TGTGCCAGCAGTCCAGGTACGGGAACTGAAGCTTTCTTT.